Listed below are T cell receptor beta chains from one sample, sequenced in a study of early T cells in non-severe SARS-CoV-2 infection. From the 5' RACE reads, TCRdb called clonotypes with MiXCR, one entry per CDR3 protein. The sample has about 40,000 distinct CDR3 sequences; roughly 6.2% are singletons. Sequenced material: whole blood. All receptors derive from an adult who was a healthcare worker with PCR-confirmed SARS-CoV-2 infection or an uninfected control (not recorded which). CDR3s include the opening cysteine and the closing phenylalanine or tryptophan. The order of the fields is J gene, clone size, D gene, V gene, CDR3 DNA, CDR3 protein. The D gene is left open where the match is weak. The size entry is marked missing in some rows and otherwise reads once, few, many or a size class.

>TRBJ2-3|many|TRBD2|TRBV3-1
TGTGCCAGCAGCCAGGGTGCGGCTAGCGGGGGCACAGATACGCAGTATTTT
CASSQGAASGGTDTQYF
>TRBJ1-1|many|-|TRBV20-1
TGCAGCTGGGGCAGTCAAGGGATCAGGACTGAAGCTTTCTTT
CSWGSQGIRTEAFF
>TRBJ2-7|many|-|TRBV6-1
TGTGCCAGCAGTGAAGAGGCGGCAGGGTTGAGCCCCGAGCAGTACTTC
CASSEEAAGLSPEQYF
>TRBJ1-5|few|-|TRBV18
TGTGCCAGCTCACCACCGAAGGGGCCGGGGAGCAATCAGCCCCAGCATTTT
CASSPPKGPGSNQPQHF
>TRBJ1-1|few|-|TRBV28
TGTGCCAGCAGTTTATCCCACACTGAAGCTTTCTTT
CASSLSHTEAFF
>TRBJ2-2|-|-|TRBV29-1
TGCAGCGTTGCGGAGAACCGACTCACCGGGGAGCTGTTTTTT
CSVAENRLTGELFF
>TRBJ1-2|-|-|TRBV7-2
TGTGCCAGCAGCCCCGAGGCAGGGCGAGGCGGCTACACCTTC
CASSPEAGRGGYTF
>TRBJ2-3|many|TRBD1|TRBV20-1
TGCAGTGCTATCAACAGGGGATCCACCAACACAGATACGCAGTATTTT
CSAINRGSTNTDTQYF
>TRBJ2-4|many|TRBD2|TRBV5-1
TGCGCCAGCAGCTTGGTAGCGGGGGAGACCACCCTGCCAGACATTCAGTACTTC
CASSLVAGETTLPDIQYF
>TRBJ1-4|many|-|TRBV19
TGTGCCAGTAGTATTAAGGGGGAAAAACTGTTTTTT
CASSIKGEKLFF
>TRBJ2-7|few|-|TRBV5-1
TGCGCCAGCAGCTACGACGGGGGCTACGAGCAGTACTTC
CASSYDGGYEQYF
>TRBJ2-7|many|-|TRBV7-2
TGTGCCAGCAGCCTCCAGCCGGCCCACGAGCAGTACTTC
CASSLQPAHEQYF
>TRBJ2-6|-|-|TRBV5-1
TGCGCCAGCAGCCGGGATGGGACAGGGGCCAACGTCCTGACTTTC
CASSRDGTGANVLTF
>TRBJ1-4|-|TRBD1|TRBV19
TGTGCCAGCGAGGAACAGGGGTATGGGGAAAAACTGTTTTTT
CASEEQGYGEKLFF
>TRBJ2-5|many|-|TRBV11-2
TGTGCCAGCAGATTGCTCGGGGCCCAGTACTTC
CASRLLGAQYF
>TRBJ2-5|many|-|TRBV30
TGTGCCTGGAGTCGAGCCCGGGAGACCCAGTACTTC
CAWSRARETQYF
>TRBJ1-1|many|-|TRBV29-1
TGCAGCGTTGGGGCAGGGGTTGTGGAAGCTTTCTTT
CSVGAGVVEAFF
>TRBJ1-1|many|-|TRBV7-9
TGTGCCAGCAGCTTAGACGCGGTGACAAGAGCTTTCTTT
CASSLDAVTRAFF
>TRBJ1-4|many|-|TRBV25-1
TGTGCCAGCAGTGAATCGGGAGGGGTGGATGAAAAACTGTTTTTT
CASSESGGVDEKLFF
>TRBJ1-2|many|-|TRBV10-3
TGTGCCATCACCCCGGGACTGGGTGGCTACACCTTC
CAITPGLGGYTF
>TRBJ2-1|many|-|TRBV27
TGTGCCAGCAGTTTACGGGTAGCGGAGAGGTATGAGCAGTTCTTC
CASSLRVAERYEQFF
>TRBJ2-2|many|-|TRBV19
TGTGCCAGTAGTCCCCAAACCGGGGAGCTGTTTTTT
CASSPQTGELFF
>TRBJ1-1|many|-|TRBV6-2/TRBV6-3
TGTGCCAGCAGTTACGGGGCTGTGGGCACTGAAGCTTTCTTT
CASSYGAVGTEAFF
>TRBJ2-3|many|-|TRBV30
TGTGCCTGGAGCCGCTCTTTGGGGGCAGATACGCAGTATTTT
CAWSRSLGADTQYF
>TRBJ1-4|-|-|TRBV11-2
TGTGCCAGCAGCTTAGATAGAGGTGCTAATGAAAAACTGTTTTTT
CASSLDRGANEKLFF
>TRBJ1-1|many|-|TRBV25-1
TGTGCCAGCCCTAACTGGTGGGCCACTGAAGCTTTCTTT
CASPNWWATEAFF
>TRBJ1-1|many|-|TRBV18
TGTGCCAGCTCCCTAGAGGGAGGGACTGAAGCTTTCTTT
CASSLEGGTEAFF
>TRBJ2-1|many|TRBD2|TRBV28
TGTGCCAGTTTCTCCAAGGGGGCTAGCGGGAGAAGTTACAATGAGCAGTTCTTC
CASFSKGASGRSYNEQFF
>TRBJ2-3|many|TRBD2|TRBV20-1
TGCAGTGCTAGAGGCTCTCGGCTAGCGGGAGTCGTCACTAGCACAGATACGCAGTATTTT
CSARGSRLAGVVTSTDTQYF
>TRBJ2-3|many|-|TRBV9
TGTGCCAGCAGCGTAGCTTACCGGGGAGATACGCAGTATTTT
CASSVAYRGDTQYF
>TRBJ2-5|few|-|TRBV6-6
TGTGCCAGCAGTCAACGTCAACAGGGGGGGGCAGAGACCCAGTACTTC
CASSQRQQGGAETQYF
>TRBJ2-5|many|-|TRBV12-5
TGTGCTAGTGGTGTTTCGGAGACCCAGTACTTC
CASGVSETQYF